Listed below are T cell receptor beta chains from one sample, sequenced in a study of CD8 T cells in Susac syndrome. In TCRdb, the immunoSEQ multiplex PCR reads were re-called with MiXCR into one record per CDR3 protein. The repertoire consists of about 400,000 distinct CDR3 sequences, with more than 80% occurring once and the leading ten covering under 0.15%. Sample: CD8+ T cells from PBMCs. These receptors were obtained from a human donor with multiple sclerosis. Both conserved end residues are part of each CDR3. The D gene is left open where the match is weak. The size field is filled for only some rows; it gives once, few, many or a size class.

16,TRBJ2-7,NA,TRBV27,TRBD1,TGTGCCACCCGGGGACGGGGACAGTGGTCGTCAGACGAGCAGTACTTC,CATRGRGQWSSDEQYF
13,TRBJ1-2,NA,TRBV19,TRBD1,TGTGCCAGTAGTCCCCGGACAGGCTATGGCTACACCTTC,CASSPRTGYGYTF
15,TRBJ2-3,NA,TRBV30,TRBD2,TGTGTCTTAGACCTAGCGGCTTCTAGCACAGATACGCAGTATTTT,CVLDLAASSTDTQYF
13,TRBJ2-2,NA,TRBV5-4,NA,TGTGCCAGCAGCTTGAAAGGGGCCGGGGAGCTGTTTTTT,CASSLKGAGELFF
11,TRBJ2-7,NA,TRBV29-1,NA,TGCAGCGTGGGGACCCCCTACGAGCAGTACTTC,CSVGTPYEQYF
16,TRBJ2-3,NA,TRBV29-1,TRBD2,TGCAGCGTTGAAGGGCGGCTAGCGGGTGTAACAGATACGCAGTATTTT,CSVEGRLAGVTDTQYF
16,TRBJ2-7,NA,TRBV7-9,NA,TGTGCCAGCAGCTTAGCGGCGGGGGAACAGGGCTACGAGCAGTACTTC,CASSLAAGEQGYEQYF
17,TRBJ2-5,NA,TRBV6-5,TRBD1,TGTGCCAGCAGTTACCCCCCCGGACAGGGGGCAGGAGAGACCCAGTACTTC,CASSYPPGQGAGETQYF
13,TRBJ2-7,NA,TRBV5-1,NA,TGCGCCAGCAGCTCTAGGACAGTAAACGAGCAGTACTTC,CASSSRTVNEQYF
14,TRBJ2-5,NA,TRBV7-9,NA,TGTGCCAGCAGCTTACTTTTCGGAGGAGAGACCCAGTACTTC,CASSLLFGGETQYF
13,TRBJ1-1,NA,TRBV5-4,NA,TGTGCCAGCAGCTGGCCGCGGGGCACTGAAGCTTTCTTT,CASSWPRGTEAFF
16,TRBJ2-1,NA,TRBV19,TRBD2,TGTGCCAGTAGTATAGATCAAGCGGGGCAAACGCATGAGCAGTTCTTC,CASSIDQAGQTHEQFF
14,TRBJ1-1,few,TRBV25-1,TRBD1,TGTGCCAGCAGTGAAGGGACAGGGTCCACTGAAGCTTTCTTT,CASSEGTGSTEAFF
15,TRBJ2-7,NA,TRBV6-1,TRBD1,TGTGCCAGCAGTGAAGCCACAGGGGGAATCTACGAGCAGTACTTC,CASSEATGGIYEQYF
14,TRBJ2-5,NA,TRBV5-6,NA,TGTGCCAGCAGCTTGAGGCTAGCTCTAGAGACCCAGTACTTC,CASSLRLALETQYF
14,TRBJ1-6,many,TRBV7-2,NA,TGTGCCAGCAGCCCGGGGCAGGGGAATTCACCCCTCCACTTT,CASSPGQGNSPLHF
16,TRBJ2-3,NA,TRBV27,TRBD2,TGTGCCAGCAGTTTTGGGGCTAGCGGCCTGGTGAATACGCAGTATTTT,CASSFGASGLVNTQYF
14,TRBJ2-1,NA,TRBV5-1,NA,TGCGCCAGCAGTAAGGAGGGATACTACAATGAGCAGTTCTTC,CASSKEGYYNEQFF
11,TRBJ2-1,once,TRBV29-1,NA,TGCAGCGTGGACGGAGACAATGAGCAGTTCTTC,CSVDGDNEQFF
14,TRBJ2-7,NA,TRBV4-1,TRBD1,TGCGCCAGCAGTCGGGACAGCAGCTCCTACGAGCAGTACTTC,CASSRDSSSYEQYF
14,TRBJ2-5,few,TRBV7-9,NA,TGTGCCAGCAGCTTGTTCGGCACAGAAGAGACCCAGTACTTC,CASSLFGTEETQYF
15,TRBJ2-4,NA,TRBV9,NA,TGTGCCAGCAGCGCAAACGACATGGCCAAAAACATTCAGTACTTC,CASSANDMAKNIQYF
12,TRBJ1-2,few,TRBV19,NA,TGTGCCAGTAGTGGGGAGAACTATGGCTACACCTTC,CASSGENYGYTF
12,TRBJ2-1,NA,TRBV5-6,NA,TGTGCCAGCAGCCACCCCGACAATGAGCAGTTCTTC,CASSHPDNEQFF
12,TRBJ2-7,NA,TRBV10-3,TRBD1,TGTGCCAGAGGACAGGGTCCCTACGAGCAGTACTTC,CARGQGPYEQYF
16,TRBJ2-2,NA,TRBV5-6,TRBD1,TGTGCCAGCAGCTTGGCCGGGACAGGGGTCACCGGGGAGCTGTTTTTT,CASSLAGTGVTGELFF
15,TRBJ1-5,NA,TRBV4-1,NA,TGCGCCAGCAGCCAAGCGGATTATAGCAATCAGCCCCAGCATTTT,CASSQADYSNQPQHF
18,TRBJ1-1,NA,TRBV5-1,NA,TGCGCCAGCAGCTTGGCCCCGGGGCTGCAGGGGACGAACACTGAAGCTTTCTTT,CASSLAPGLQGTNTEAFF
12,TRBJ2-5,NA,TRBV4-1,NA,TGCGCCAGCAGCCATCACGAAGAGACCCAGTACTTC,CASSHHEETQYF
14,TRBJ1-3,NA,TRBV30,NA,TGTGCCTGGAGTGGGCTCAGCTCTGGAAACACCATATATTTT,CAWSGLSSGNTIYF